Below, 13 T cell receptor beta chains from the same sample are listed, as sequenced in a study of vaccination and CD4 T cells after COVID-19. The antigens these receptors bind are not known. Treatment of the sample: roughly 10-day PBMC culture with coronavirus spike peptide pools or control peptides (ViraFEST assay). Sequencing of the DNA from cultured CD4+ T cells was carried out with the Oncomine TCR Beta short-read assay. TCRdb reprocessed the PCR reads with MiXCR, giving one entry per CDR3 protein. Among about 25,000 distinct CDR3 sequences listed, around 45% were seen once. What was sequenced was CD4+ T cells from blood, cultured in vitro. The receptor source for this set is a human donor who had recovered from COVID-19.

This chain connects TRBV7-2 to TRBJ2-7; a weak D match, TRBD1 (6 bases). The V gene lost 5 bases and the J gene lost 4 bases, with 9 bases spanning the gap. From germline, CDR1 is SGHTA and CDR2 FQGNSA. This CDR3 spans 12 amino acids. As DNA, the CDR3 is TGTGCCAGCAGCGTCACAGGGTACGAGCAGTACTTC. Residues: CASSVTGYEQYF.

The rearrangement joins TRBV16 to TRBJ1-5, with a possible D match to TRBD1 (5 bases). The CDR3 length is 17 residues. With 0 bases removed from V and 6 bases from J, the gap between germline ends came to 18 bases. Germline assignment: CDR1 KGHSY and CDR2 FQNENV. CDR3 in DNA: TGTGCCAGCAGCCAATCCTGGGGACGAGGGGAAGGTCAGCCCCAGCATTTT. Amino acids: CASSQSWGRGEGQPQHF.

This clonotype appeared a few times. The CDR3 DNA follows: TGTGCCAGCAGTTTACAAGGAGGGGCGCATCAGCCCCAGCATTTT. This sequence encodes CASSLQGGAHQPQHF. V usage is TRBV28 and J usage is TRBJ1-5; TRBD1 might be the D (5 bases). The ends were cut back, 2 bases at V and 5 bases at J, with 13 bases in the middle. From germline, CDR1 is MDHEN and CDR2 SYDVKM. The CDR3 length is 15 residues.

This clonotype was observed a handful of times. The rearrangement joins TRBV7-2 to TRBJ1-2; D remains unclear. Per the germline V gene, CDR1 is SGHTA and CDR2 is FQGNSA. V was shortened by 5 bases and J by 6 bases, with 22 bases between the two germline ends. This CDR3 spans 16 amino acids. The CDR3 DNA reads as TGTGCCAGCAGCGCGGGGTTGGTGCGTACGCTAAATGGCTACACCTTC. Protein: CASSAGLVRTLNGYTF. Full variable domain (remainder filled in from reference TRBV7-2 and TRBJ1-2): GAGVSQSPSNKVTEKGKDVELRCDPISGHTALYWYRQSLGQGLEFLIYFQGNSAPDKSGLPSDRFSAERTGGSVSTLTIQRTQQEDSAVYLCASSAGLVRTLNGYTFGSGTRLTVV.

The rearrangement uses TRBV28 and TRBJ1-6; D may be TRBD1 (5 bases). This CDR3 comprises 13 residues. CDR1 is MDHEN and CDR2 is SYDVKM in the germline V gene. Trimming removed 11 bases from V and 11 bases from J, with 19 bases in between. CDR3 DNA sequence: TGTGCCGTTCGGGGACTCGGGGCGACACCCCTCCACTTT. Protein sequence: CAVRGLGATPLHF.

The chain carries TRBV28 and TRBJ1-1; TRBD1 agrees at 8 bases. CDR3 length equals 14 residues. Germline loops: CDR1 MDHEN, CDR2 SYDVKM. V shed 2 bases, J shed 3 bases, and the junction held 2 bases outside the gene matches. CDR3 in DNA: TGTGCCAGCAGTTTAAGGGACAGGTACACTGAAGCTTTCTTT. Its translation is CASSLRDRYTEAFF. Based on the CDR3 plus reference TRBV28 and TRBJ1-1, the full variable domain is DVKVTQSSRYLVKRTGEKVFLECVQDMDHENMFWYRQDPGLGLRLIYFSYDVKMKEKGDIPEGYSVSREKKERFSLILESASTNQTSMYLCASSLRDRYTEAFFGQGTRLTVV.

This chain links TRBV20-1 with TRBJ2-1, with 11 bases matching TRBD1. Germline V lookup: CDR1 DFQATT, CDR2 SNEGSKA (reference sequence). Losses at the gene ends were 3 bases for V and 1 base for J; bases not matched to a gene: 5. The CDR3 totals 16 residues. As DNA, the CDR3 is TGCAGTGCTAGGGGACAGGGGGGGAGGTCCTACAATGAGCAGTTCTTC. It encodes CSARGQGGRSYNEQFF.

This chain connects TRBV5-6 to TRBJ1-5, with D tentatively TRBD1 (5 bases). The CDR3 consists of 13 residues. Germline CDR1 is SGHDT and CDR2 is YYEEEE. The V gene lost 1 base and the J gene lost 4 bases, with 6 bases spanning the gap. DNA of the CDR3: TGTGCCAGCAGCTTGAACAGGAATCAGCCCCAGCATTTT. As protein: CASSLNRNQPQHF.

The rearrangement links TRBV28 to TRBJ1-3; D is undetermined. The CDR3 has 14 residues. V dropped 8 bases and J dropped 4 bases, with 15 bases sitting between them. Germline V CDR1 and CDR2: MDHEN, SYDVKM. The CDR3 is CASGNFDSGNTIYF. The CDR3, as DNA: TGTGCCAGCGGAAACTTCGACTCCGGAAACACCATATATTTT.

This clonotype was counted between two and nine times. DNA of the CDR3: TGCAGTGCCCCACCGGAGGGGGAGACCCAGTACTTC. Residues: CSAPPEGETQYF. V gene TRBV20-1 combines with J gene TRBJ2-5; perhaps TRBD2 as D (6 bases). With 6 bases removed from V and 5 bases from J, the gap between germline ends came to 13 bases. The CDR3 is made up of 12 amino acids. CDR1 and CDR2 from the germline V gene are DFQATT and SNEGSKA (reference sequence).

CDR3 residues: CAIPILRGGNTGELFF. Written as DNA, the CDR3 is TGTGCCATCCCGATCCTACGGGGGGGGAACACCGGGGAGCTGTTTTTT. The chain employs TRBV6-1 and TRBJ2-2; 8 positions agree with TRBD2. The CDR3 sequence is 16 residues long. V dropped 10 bases and J dropped 1; count of bases not matched to a gene: 11. The germline V gene encodes CDR1 MNHNS and CDR2 SASEGT.

The rearrangement uses TRBV12-3 or TRBV12-4 and TRBJ2-5; D is perhaps TRBD1 (8 bases). The CDR3 runs to 14 residues. V lost 6 bases, J lost 4 bases, and 15 bases lay in between. The CDR3 region is CASSPTGEGETQYF. CDR3 sequence (DNA): TGTGCCAGCAGCCCGACAGGGGAGGGAGAGACCCAGTACTTC.

This clonotype appeared once. The V gene is TRBV11-3, the J gene TRBJ1-1; 8 bases are shared with TRBD1. The V gene's germline CDR1 is SGHNT and CDR2 YENEEA. There are 17 residues in the CDR3. V gave up 1 base and J gave up 1 base; unmatched junction bases: 8. CDR3 sequence: CASSLGYRDRRNTEAFF. The CDR3 DNA sequence: TGTGCCAGCAGCTTAGGCTACCGGGACAGGAGGAACACTGAAGCTTTCTTT.